The 20 T cell receptor beta chains below all came from one sample that was sequenced in a study of blood T cell repertoires in COVID-19. The protocol was immunoSEQ multiplex PCR, while the TCRdb copy is restricted to in-frame clones and leaves out a portion. The sample yields 150,000 to 200,000 clones, 70% to 90% seen once. Sequenced: peripheral blood. The receptors stem from an elderly woman in a cohort sampled during active or convalescent COVID-19.

The chain recombines TRBV30 with TRBJ2-5; 9 bases agree with TRBD2. The length of the CDR3 is 15 residues. The ends lost 4 bases at V and 5 bases at J; junction bases unmatched: 11. Germline CDR1 reads GTSNPN; CDR2 reads SVGIG (reference sequence). DNA for the CDR3: TGTGCCTGGACTAGCGGGAAAACAAAAGGGGAGACCCAGTACTTC. Amino acid sequence: CAWTSGKTKGETQYF.

The table lists this clone with a count of one. Here the CDR3 DNA reads TGTGCCAGCAGGGTTAGAGGAGAGGGCCGCTACGAGCAGTACGTC. Residues: CASRVRGEGRYEQYV. The V gene is TRBV6-5, the J gene TRBJ2-7; TRBD2 is a possible D gene (5 bases). Germline CDR1 is MNHEY and CDR2 is SVGAGI. CDR3 length equals 15 residues. The germline V and J ends were trimmed by 6 bases and 3 bases, with 18 bases remaining between them.

The chain has TRBV27 and TRBJ1-2; TRBD1 is a possible D gene (5 bases). Germline V gene data show CDR1 as MNHEY and CDR2 as SMNVEV (reference sequence). This CDR3 region has 14 residues. CDR3 sequence reads: CASSWGGVGYGYTF. For the CDR3, the DNA is TGTGCAAGTTCGTGGGGAGGGGTGGGTTATGGCTACACCTTC.

J is TRBJ2-7 and V is TRBV18; D is uncertain. V was pared by 1 base and J by 4 bases, with 11 bases between. CDR1 is KGHSH, CDR2 LQKENI, per germline. This CDR3 is 14 amino acids long. The CDR3 DNA reads as TGTGCCAGCTCACCACGTCCGTCCTTATACGAGCAGTACGTC. Its protein product is CASSPRPSLYEQYV.

The V gene is TRBV27, the J gene TRBJ2-5, with 14 nucleotides matching TRBD2. With V trimmed by 10 bases and J by 1 base, 5 bases remained unmatched. CDR1 and CDR2 (germline): MNHEY, SMNVEV (reference sequence). The CDR3 is made up of 15 amino acids. The CDR3: CATRTSGGPQETQYF. CDR3 bases: TGTGCCACCAGGACTAGCGGGGGGCCCCAAGAGACCCAGTACTTC.

V and J are TRBV6-5 and TRBJ2-2, with 8 nucleotides matching TRBD2. Germline V gene sequence: CDR1 MNHEY, CDR2 SVGAGI. This CDR3 region has 15 residues. Trimming cost V 6 bases and J 6 bases; bases outside gene matches: 9. The DNA for the CDR3 is TGTGCCAGCAGCGCACGACTAGCGTGGGCCGGGGAGCTGTTTTTT. Its translation: CASSARLAWAGELFF.

The rearrangement joins TRBV28 to TRBJ2-3; maybe TRBD2 (10 bases). CDR1 and CDR2 (germline): MDHEN, SYDVKM. Trimming took 5 bases from V and 4 from J, leaving 34 bases between them. The CDR3 length is 21 residues. Here the CDR3 reads CASSTLPGTGWSGGAPDTQYF. In nucleotides, the CDR3 is TGTGCCAGCAGTACCCTACCCGGGACAGGGTGGAGCGGGGGGGCCCCAGATACGCAGTATTTT.

DNA for the CDR3: TGTGCCAGCAGCTTAGTATCCGGGGGTTATAACACAGATACGCAGTATTTT. Its translation is CASSLVSGGYNTDTQYF. The V and J genes are TRBV7-9 and TRBJ2-3, with D possibly being TRBD2 (6 bases). Germline V gene sequence: CDR1 SEHNR, CDR2 FQNEAQ (reference sequence). This CDR3 spans 17 amino acids. Trimming removed 1 base at V and 2 bases at J, with 16 bases between.

The chain uses TRBV3-1 (or the pseudogene TRBV3-2) and TRBJ1-4; D remains ambiguous. CDR1 and CDR2 from the germline V gene are LGHDT and YNNKEL (reference sequence). V was trimmed by 5 bases and J by 1 base, leaving 11 bases between them. The CDR3 loop spans 15 amino acids. CDR3 sequence: CASSSAGGTNEKLFF. The CDR3 bases are TGTGCCAGCAGCTCAGCGGGAGGAACTAATGAAAAACTGTTTTTT.

This sequence joins TRBV6-5 and TRBJ2-7, with 7 bases matching TRBD2. The CDR3 covers 14 residues. Germline loops: CDR1 MNHEY, CDR2 SVGAGI. The J segment lost 5 bases and the V segment lost 6 bases, leaving 10 bases of the junction unmatched. CDR3 protein: CASSQASGGHEQYF. The CDR3 nucleotides are TGTGCCAGCAGCCAGGCTAGCGGTGGCCACGAGCAGTACTTC.

This chain connects TRBV10-3 to TRBJ2-1; a weak D match, TRBD2 (7 bases). Trimming cost V 7 bases and J 8 bases, with 12 bases left between them. In germline, CDR1 is ENHRY, CDR2 SYGVKD. The CDR3 has 12 residues. CDR3 amino acids: CAINRGADEQFF. The CDR3, as DNA: TGTGCCATCAATCGGGGGGCGGATGAGCAGTTCTTC.

V and J are TRBV28 and TRBJ2-1; D possibly corresponds to TRBD1 (6 bases). The CDR3 length is 14 residues. Germline V CDR1 and CDR2: MDHEN, SYDVKM. V was pared by 8 bases and J by 4 bases, with 15 bases between. The CDR3 is CASLLRDKYNEQFF. DNA of the CDR3: TGTGCCAGCTTGCTCCGGGACAAGTACAATGAGCAGTTCTTC.

This clone has just a few counts. V is TRBV14 and J is TRBJ2-7; 12 bases are shared with TRBD1. Germline V gene lookup returns CDR1 SGHDN and CDR2 FVKESK. V shed 0 bases and J 1 base; nucleotides not matched to a gene: 10. The CDR3 runs to 19 residues. The CDR3 loop reads CASSQDRDRGRTVSYEQYF. The CDR3 region has the DNA TGTGCCAGCAGCCAAGACCGGGACAGGGGGCGTACAGTATCCTACGAGCAGTACTTC.

The genes are TRBV5-1 and TRBJ1-2; 8 positions match TRBD1. With 4 bases clipped from V and 3 bases from J, the junction kept 8 bases outside the gene matches. Germline loops: CDR1 SGHRS, CDR2 YFSETQ. The CDR3 contains 15 residues. CDR3 protein: CASSLDQGAYYGYTF. As DNA, the CDR3 is TGCGCCAGCAGCCTGGACCAGGGGGCTTACTATGGCTACACCTTC.

This clone occurred once. The chain is built from TRBV2 and TRBJ1-5; no firm D call. V lost 4 bases to trimming and J lost 0 bases, with 13 bases between them. Germline V CDR1 and CDR2: SNHLY, FYNNEI. The CDR3 loop spans 16 amino acids. The CDR3 nucleotides are TGTGCCAGCAGTGGCGACCCGGGGTATAGCAATCAGCCCCAGCATTTT. It specifies CASSGDPGYSNQPQHF.

This clone was observed a single time. The chain has TRBV5-6 and TRBJ1-2; D might be TRBD1 (5 bases). CDR1 and CDR2 (germline): SGHDT, YYEEEE. Trimming shortened V by 5 bases and J by 6 bases, and 14 bases separated the two germline ends. The CDR3 contains 13 residues. The CDR3 nucleotides are TGTGCCAGCAGTCTTGGGGGGTCGCATGGCTACACCTTC. Translation: CASSLGGSHGYTF.

The V and J genes are TRBV2 and TRBJ2-2; D may be TRBD1 (6 bases). V lost 5 bases and J lost 0, with 13 bases in between. CDR1 SNHLY and CDR2 FYNNEI come from the germline V gene. The CDR3 is made up of 16 amino acids. CDR3 loop: CASSPQGNPNTGELFF. CDR3 DNA: TGTGCCAGCAGTCCGCAGGGGAACCCGAACACCGGGGAGCTGTTTTTT.

The V and J genes are TRBV19 and TRBJ2-5; 14 positions match TRBD2. V was clipped by 4 bases and J by 5 bases; unmatched bases: 6. The germline CDR1 and CDR2 sequences are LNHDA and SQIVND (reference sequence). The CDR3 contains 16 residues. As DNA, the CDR3 is TGTGCCAGTAGTAGACTAGCGGGAGGGGTTCAGGAGACCCAGTACTTC. Translated: CASSRLAGGVQETQYF.

For this clone: Other DNA sequences in this sample translate to the same CDR3. The chain joins TRBV28 to TRBJ1-6; 9 bases fit TRBD1. This CDR3 comprises 14 residues. With 4 bases clipped from V and 6 bases from J, the junction kept 1 base outside the gene matches. CDR1 MDHEN and CDR2 SYDVKM come from the germline V gene. This CDR3 is CASSSGQGNSPLHF. DNA for the CDR3: TGTGCCAGCAGTTCGGGACAGGGTAATTCACCCCTCCACTTT.

This chain links TRBV6-4 with TRBJ2-5; unclear D gene. The germline gives CDR1 MRHNA, CDR2 SNTAGT. The CDR3 length is 14 residues. Trimming pared 4 bases from V and 5 bases from J, leaving 14 bases between. CDR3 bases: TGTGCCAGCAGTGCAGAGACTCAGTCTGAGACCCAGTACTTC. Protein product: CASSAETQSETQYF.